A single sample is the source of the 3 T cell receptor beta chains below, sequenced in a study of PD-1 blockade in classical Hodgkin lymphoma. There was relapse after autologous stem cell transplantation in every patient, and there was variation in brentuximab vedotin exposure. Method: immunoSEQ multiplex PCR; TCRdb's copy keeps in-frame clones and lacks some. The data contain 50,000 or so clones, 73% of them seen just once; the ten biggest clones take up roughly 15%. The sequencing here drew on peripheral blood mononuclear cells (PBMCs), taken before the second cycle of nivolumab. These TCRs come from a human donor with classical Hodgkin lymphoma.

For the CDR3, the DNA is TGTGCCAGCAGGTTGGGGAACTCTGGAAACACCATATATTTT. Residues: CASRLGNSGNTIYF. The V and J genes are TRBV28 and TRBJ1-3; D uncertain. Germline CDR1 MDHEN, CDR2 SYDVKM. The CDR3 sequence is 14 residues long. V was pared by 6 bases and J by 0 bases, with 9 bases between.

The J gene is TRBJ1-1, the V gene TRBV9; D not certain. The V and J ends lost 1 base and 2 bases respectively, with 6 bases between them. Germline V lookup: CDR1 SGDLS, CDR2 YYNGEE. This CDR3 comprises 13 residues. CDR3 nucleotide sequence: TGTGCCAGCAGCGTACGAGGAAACACTGAAGCTTTCTTT. It yields the protein CASSVRGNTEAFF.

This clone was found a few times. The V call is TRBV6-5, the J call TRBJ2-3; D is perhaps TRBD2 (5 bases). CDR3 length: 14 residues. V was pared by 4 bases and J by 2 bases, with 10 bases between. Germline V gene lookup returns CDR1 MNHEY and CDR2 SVGAGI. The CDR3 sequence is CASSSPGDTDTQYF. The CDR3, as DNA: TGTGCCAGCAGTTCCCCCGGGGACACAGATACGCAGTATTTT.